This T cell receptor (beta chain) originates from a study of regulatory T cells in long-lasting Graves disease. Germline CDR1 and CDR2: ENHRY and SYGVKD. Trimming stripped 10 bases from V and 5 bases from J, with 11 bases between. This CDR3 is built from 11 residues. Arm-PCR of CDR3 regions and iRepertoire HTBI primers were used to build TCR beta libraries. TCRdb processed the multiplex PCR reads anew with MiXCR; each CDR3 protein has one entry. The data hold hundreds of thousands of distinct CDR3 sequences, with about 20% observed a single time. Time point specified: persistent/refractory GD, antithyroid drugs over 5 years with positive TRAb. From PBMCs, RNA was extracted and then used to make the TCR library.

The sequence derives from a female donor with Graves disease. The source material was peripheral blood mononuclear cells (PBMCs), sampled when the disease was refractory, from a patient treated with antithyroid drugs. This chain links TRBV10-3 with TRBJ1-1; D gene ambiguous. The CDR3 spells CATKSGTEAFF. Written as DNA, the CDR3 is TGTGCCACTAAGTCGGGAACTGAAGCTTTCTTT.